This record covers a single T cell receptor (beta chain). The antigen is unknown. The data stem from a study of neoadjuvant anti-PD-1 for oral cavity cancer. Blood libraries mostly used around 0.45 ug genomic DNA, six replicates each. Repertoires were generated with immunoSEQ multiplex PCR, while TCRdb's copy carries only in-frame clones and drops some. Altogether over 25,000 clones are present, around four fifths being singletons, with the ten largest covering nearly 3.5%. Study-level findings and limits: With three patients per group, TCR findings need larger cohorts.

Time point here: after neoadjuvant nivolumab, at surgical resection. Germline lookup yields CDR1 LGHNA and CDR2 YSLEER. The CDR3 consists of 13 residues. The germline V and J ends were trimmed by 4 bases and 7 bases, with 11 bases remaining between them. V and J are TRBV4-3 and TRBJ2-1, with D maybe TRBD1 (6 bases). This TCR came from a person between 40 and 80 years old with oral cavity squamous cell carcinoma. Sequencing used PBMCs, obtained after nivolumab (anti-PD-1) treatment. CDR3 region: CASSLQGQNEQFF. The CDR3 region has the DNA TGCGCCAGCAGCCTCCAGGGACAAAATGAGCAGTTCTTC.